This TCR beta chain was sequenced during a study of blood T cells in healthy people across ages. Study-wide findings and caveats: Any conclusive comparison of naive versus antigen-experienced cells was prevented by using unsorted PBMCs.

On this clonotype: Its antigen is currently unknown.

Trimming cost V 0 bases and J 3 bases, with 20 bases left between them. The germline CDR1 and CDR2 sequences are SGHRS and YFSETQ. CDR3 length: 18 residues. Alongside a J-beta primer mix, a sample-barcoded 5' primer served in a second PCR lasting about 7 to 12 cycles. From the 5' RACE reads, TCRdb called clonotypes with MiXCR, one entry per CDR3 protein. The data show more than 800,000 distinct CDR3 sequences, 29% seen once. Sequencing used blood. The TCR originated in a woman of 80 years or more in good health. The chain links TRBV5-1 to TRBJ2-3; TRBD1 or TRBD2 may be the D gene (5 bases each). This chain's CDR3 is CASSLAGDSRGVTDTQYF. The CDR3 DNA follows: TGCGCCAGCAGCTTGGCCGGGGATAGCAGAGGGGTTACAGATACGCAGTATTTT.